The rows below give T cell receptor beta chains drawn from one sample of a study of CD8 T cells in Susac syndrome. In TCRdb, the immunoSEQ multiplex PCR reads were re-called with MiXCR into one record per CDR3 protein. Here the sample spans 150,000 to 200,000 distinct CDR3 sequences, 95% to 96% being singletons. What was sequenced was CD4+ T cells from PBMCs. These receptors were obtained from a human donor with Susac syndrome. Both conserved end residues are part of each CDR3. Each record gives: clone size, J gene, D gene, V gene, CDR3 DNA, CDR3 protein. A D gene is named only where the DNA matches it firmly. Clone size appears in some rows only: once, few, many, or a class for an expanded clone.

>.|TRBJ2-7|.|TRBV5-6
TGTGCCAGCAGCTGGACTCAGCAGGTGGAGCAGTACTTC
CASSWTQQVEQYF
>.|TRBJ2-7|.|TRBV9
TGTGCCAGCAGCGTCCGGGACTCCACCTACGAGCAGTACTTC
CASSVRDSTYEQYF
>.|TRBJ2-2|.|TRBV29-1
TGCAGCGTTGAAGGGGGACCCCACACCGGGGAGCTGTTTTTT
CSVEGGPHTGELFF
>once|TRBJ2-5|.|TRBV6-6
TGTGCCAGCAGTGACCCTCCGGAGACCCAGTACTTC
CASSDPPETQYF
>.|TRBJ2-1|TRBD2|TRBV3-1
TGTGCCAGCAGCCATGGGACTAGCGGCTACAATGAGCAGTTCTTC
CASSHGTSGYNEQFF
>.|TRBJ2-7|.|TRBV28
TGTGCCAGCAATCGGGGGACCAGGGTCGAGCAGTACTTC
CASNRGTRVEQYF
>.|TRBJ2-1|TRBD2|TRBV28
TGTGCCAGCAGTTTAGTCCTAGCGGCCATCTACAATGAGCAGTTCTTC
CASSLVLAAIYNEQFF
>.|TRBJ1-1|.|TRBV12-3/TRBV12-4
TGTGCCAGCAGCCGCCAAGGAGGGCAAGACGGAGCTTTCTTT
CASSRQGGQDGAFF
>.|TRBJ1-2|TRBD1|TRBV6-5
TGTGCCAGCAGTTCCGGGACAGGAGCCTATGGCTACACCTTC
CASSSGTGAYGYTF
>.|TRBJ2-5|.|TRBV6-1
TGTGCCAGCAAGGTCCCGGGACTAGAGACCCAGTACTTC
CASKVPGLETQYF
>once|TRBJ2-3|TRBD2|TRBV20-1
TGCAGTGCCGTTAGCGGGGGGGCAACAGATACGCAGTATTTT
CSAVSGGATDTQYF
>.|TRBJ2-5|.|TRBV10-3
TGTGCCATCAGCTGGACCGGGGAGACCCAGTACTTC
CAISWTGETQYF
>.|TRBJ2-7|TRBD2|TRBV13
TGTGCCACCACAGCGGGAGCCTCCTTCGAGCAGTACTTC
CATTAGASFEQYF
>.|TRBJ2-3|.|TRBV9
TGTGCCAGCAGCGTAGCTGAGGGTAGGGGCACAGATACGCAGTATTTT
CASSVAEGRGTDTQYF
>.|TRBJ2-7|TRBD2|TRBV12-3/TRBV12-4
TGTGCCAGCAGTTACCCGACTAGCGGGACCGACGAGCAGTACTTC
CASSYPTSGTDEQYF
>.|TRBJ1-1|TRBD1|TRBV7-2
TGTGCCAGCAGTATCAACAGGGGGGGAGCTTTCTTT
CASSINRGGAFF
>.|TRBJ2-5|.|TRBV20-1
TGCAGTGCTACGTACCCCAGCGGCCAAGAGACCCAGTACTTC
CSATYPSGQETQYF